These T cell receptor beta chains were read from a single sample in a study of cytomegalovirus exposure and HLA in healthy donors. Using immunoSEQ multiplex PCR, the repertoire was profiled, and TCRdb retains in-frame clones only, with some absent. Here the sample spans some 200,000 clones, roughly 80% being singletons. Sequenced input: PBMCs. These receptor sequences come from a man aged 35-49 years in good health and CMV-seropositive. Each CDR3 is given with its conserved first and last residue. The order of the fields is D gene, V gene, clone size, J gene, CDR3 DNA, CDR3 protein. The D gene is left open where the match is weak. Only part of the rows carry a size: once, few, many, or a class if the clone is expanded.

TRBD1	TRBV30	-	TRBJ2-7	TGTGCCTGGAGTGTCGGGACAGGGCGCGAGCAGTACTTC	CAWSVGTGREQYF
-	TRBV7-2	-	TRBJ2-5	TGTGCCAGCAGCTTAGAGGGGGGGCAAAAGACCCAGTACTTC	CASSLEGGQKTQYF
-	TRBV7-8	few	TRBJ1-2	TGTGCCAGCAGCTTCTCCCAGAATTCAATTAACTATGGCTACACCTTC	CASSFSQNSINYGYTF
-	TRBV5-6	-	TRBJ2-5	TGTGCCAGCAGCTTGGTCGGTGAAGAGACCCAGTACTTC	CASSLVGEETQYF
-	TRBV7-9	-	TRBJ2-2	TGTGCCAGCAGCCCCCCAACAACAGGGCTTTGGCTGTTTTTT	CASSPPTTGLWLFF
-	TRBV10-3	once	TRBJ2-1	TGTGCCATCAGTGAGTCGGGTCAGGTTGTCGATGAGCAGTTCTTC	CAISESGQVVDEQFF
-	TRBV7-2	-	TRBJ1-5	TGTGCCAGCAGCTCGGGGGGGCCCCAGCATTTT	CASSSGGPQHF
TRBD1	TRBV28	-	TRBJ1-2	TGTGCCAGCAGTCCTCGACAGGGGGCGTCAAAGGGCTACACCTTC	CASSPRQGASKGYTF
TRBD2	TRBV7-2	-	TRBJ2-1	TGTGCCTCCGGGACTAGCGGCTACAATGAGCAGTTCTTC	CASGTSGYNEQFF
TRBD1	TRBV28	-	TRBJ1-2	TGTGCCACCCGGACAGGGTATGGCTACACCTTC	CATRTGYGYTF
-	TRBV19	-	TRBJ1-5	TGTGCCAGTAGTATACGGGGGGTCCCCCAGCATTTT	CASSIRGVPQHF
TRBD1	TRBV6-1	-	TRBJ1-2	TGTGCCACCCGGGACAGGCCTATATATGGCTACACCTTC	CATRDRPIYGYTF
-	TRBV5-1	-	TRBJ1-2	TGCGCCAGCAGCTTGTGGAGAGATAACTATGGCTACACCTTC	CASSLWRDNYGYTF
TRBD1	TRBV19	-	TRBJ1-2	TGTGCCAGTAGTTGGGGGGACAGCTCTAATGGCTACACCTTC	CASSWGDSSNGYTF
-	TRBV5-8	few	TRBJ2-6	TGTGCCAGCAGCTTGTACGGGGGTGGGGCCAACGTCCTGACTTTC	CASSLYGGGANVLTF
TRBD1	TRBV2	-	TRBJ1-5	TGTGCCAGCAGGCCGGGACAGGGGGAACAGCCCCAGCATTTT	CASRPGQGEQPQHF
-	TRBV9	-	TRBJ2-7	TGTGCCAGCAGCGTAGGAGGCGGAACCTACGAGCAGTACTTC	CASSVGGGTYEQYF
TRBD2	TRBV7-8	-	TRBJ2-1	TGTGCCAGCAGCGTTAGACTAGCGGGGAACAATGAGCAGTTCTTC	CASSVRLAGNNEQFF
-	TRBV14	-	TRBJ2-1	TGTGCCAGCAGCCCTCTAATGACCTACAATGAGCAGTTCTTC	CASSPLMTYNEQFF
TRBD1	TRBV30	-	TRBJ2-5	TGTGCCTGGAGCGCCGGGACAGGGACCATATCTCTACAGACCCAGTACTTC	CAWSAGTGTISLQTQYF
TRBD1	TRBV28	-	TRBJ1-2	TGTGCCAGCAGTAGACAGGGTTGGGGCTACACCTTC	CASSRQGWGYTF
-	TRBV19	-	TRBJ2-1	TGTGCCAGTACCCAACTAGGGGGGGCGGGTGAGCAGTTCTTC	CASTQLGGAGEQFF
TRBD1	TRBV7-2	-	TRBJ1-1	TGTGCCAGCAGCGGAGGGACAGGGCTGAACACTGAAGCTTTCTTT	CASSGGTGLNTEAFF
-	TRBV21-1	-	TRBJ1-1	TGTGCCAGCAGCTCCCAGGGTTTCTCTGAAGCTTTCTTT	CASSSQGFSEAFF
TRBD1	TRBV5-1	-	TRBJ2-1	TGCGCCAGCAGCTCCCGGGACAGAAGCTCCTACAATGAGCAGTTCTTC	CASSSRDRSSYNEQFF
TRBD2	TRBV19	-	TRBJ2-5	TGTGCCAGTAGTATCAGACTAGCGGGGGTTGAAGAGACCCAGTACTTC	CASSIRLAGVEETQYF
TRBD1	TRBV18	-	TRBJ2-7	TGTGCCAGCTCACGCAAAAGGGGGCCACGATCCTACGAGCAGTACTTC	CASSRKRGPRSYEQYF
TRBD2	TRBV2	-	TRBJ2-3	TGTGCCAGCAGCCTGACTAGCGGGGGAGATACGCAGTATTTT	CASSLTSGGDTQYF
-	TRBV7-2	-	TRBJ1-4	TGTGCCAGCAGCTTAGTCAGGGGTGAAAAACTGTTTTTT	CASSLVRGEKLFF
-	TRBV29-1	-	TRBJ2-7	TGCAGCTACCGAGGGGGTCACGAGCAGTACTTC	CSYRGGHEQYF
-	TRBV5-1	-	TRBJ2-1	TGCGCCAGCAGCTTGGAGGTTGGAGGGACAGCCTACAATGAGCAGTTCTTC	CASSLEVGGTAYNEQFF
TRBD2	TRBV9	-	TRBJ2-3	TGTGCCAGCAGTCGGGGGGGCCTCACAGATACGCAGTATTTT	CASSRGGLTDTQYF
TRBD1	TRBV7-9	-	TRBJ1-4	TGTGCCAGCAGTTACGACAGGGTGGAGCGGGAAAAACTGTTTTTT	CASSYDRVEREKLFF
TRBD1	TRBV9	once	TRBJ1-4	TGTGCCAGCAGCTCCCCGGGACAGGTGGGTCAGGGAACTAATGAAAAACTGTTTTTT	CASSSPGQVGQGTNEKLFF
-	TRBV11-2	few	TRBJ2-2	TGTGCCAGCAGCTTGACAGATACCGGGGAGCTGTTTTTT	CASSLTDTGELFF